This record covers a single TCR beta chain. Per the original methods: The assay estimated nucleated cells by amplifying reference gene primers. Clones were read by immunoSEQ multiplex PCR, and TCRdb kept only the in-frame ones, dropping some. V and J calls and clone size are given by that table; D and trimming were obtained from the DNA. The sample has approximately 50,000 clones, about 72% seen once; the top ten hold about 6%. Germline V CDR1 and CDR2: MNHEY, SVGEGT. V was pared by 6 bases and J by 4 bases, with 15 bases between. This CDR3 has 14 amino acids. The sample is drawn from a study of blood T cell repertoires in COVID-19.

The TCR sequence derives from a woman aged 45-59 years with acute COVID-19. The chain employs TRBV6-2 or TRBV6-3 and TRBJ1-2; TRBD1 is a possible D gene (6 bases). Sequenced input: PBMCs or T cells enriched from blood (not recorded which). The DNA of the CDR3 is TGTGCCAGCAGCAAATCAAACAGGGCCTATGGCTACACCTTC. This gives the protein CASSKSNRAYGYTF.